The table lists the clone carrying this TCR beta chain with many counts. Its cognate antigen is unknown. Amplified regions were TCR beta CDR3 sequences from RNA transcripts. The TCR CDR3 was amplified in a first-round RT-PCR using the HTBI primer set. TCRdb fed the multiplex PCR reads into MiXCR, producing one record per CDR3 protein. This table has about 700,000 distinct CDR3 sequences, 12% to 15% appearing once. This record belongs to a study of T cells in Graves' hyperthyroidism and ophthalmopathy. Whole-study context: Peripheral blood was drawn at first diagnosis, prior to all treatment. Findings and caveats of the study: In the blood, most expanded thyroid clonotypes above 0.001 appeared as well. The model's output predicted ophthalmopathy at a median of around 6.9 months prior to onset.

On the basis of clinical symptoms, serum thyroxine and TRAb, thyroid ultrasound and orbital computed tomography, diagnoses were made. This TCR came from a woman in her late teens or twenties with Graves' hyperthyroidism. What was sequenced was blood.

This CDR3 reads CASSWGLFSNQPQHF. The CDR3 DNA is TGTGCCAGCAGTTGGGGGCTCTTTAGCAATCAGCCCCAGCATTTT. J is TRBJ1-5 and V is TRBV28; weak D call: TRBD1 (6 bases). Germline V lookup: CDR1 MDHEN, CDR2 SYDVKM. The germline V and J ends were trimmed by 4 bases and 0 bases, with 10 bases remaining between them. The CDR3 length is 15 residues.